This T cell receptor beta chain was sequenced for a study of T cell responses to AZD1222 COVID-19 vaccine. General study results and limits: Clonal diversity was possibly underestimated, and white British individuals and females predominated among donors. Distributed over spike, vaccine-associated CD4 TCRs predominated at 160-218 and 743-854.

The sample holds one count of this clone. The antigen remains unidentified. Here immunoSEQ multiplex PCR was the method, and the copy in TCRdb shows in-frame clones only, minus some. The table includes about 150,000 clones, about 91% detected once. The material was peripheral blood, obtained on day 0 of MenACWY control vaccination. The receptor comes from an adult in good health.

In nucleotides, the CDR3 is TGTGCCAGCAGCTCCGGTACCTCCGGCTCCTATAATTCACCCCTCCACTTT. This translates into CASSSGTSGSYNSPLHF. The chain joins TRBV5-6 to TRBJ1-6; unclear D gene. The CDR3 length is 17 residues. Germline-derived CDR1 and CDR2 are SGHDT and YYEEEE. Trimming cost V 3 bases and J 0 bases, with 13 bases left between them.